This is a list of T cell receptor beta chains from one sample in a study of breast tumors, draining lymph nodes, adjacent tissues. One entry per CDR3 protein, called by TCRdb with MiXCR from the multiplex PCR reads. The sample lists about 180,000 distinct CDR3 sequences, approximately 30% occurring once. The sequenced sample was axillary lymph node tissue. These receptors originate from a female donor with breast cancer. Some clones in this sample may be carry-over from other donors' samples. CDR3s include the opening cysteine and the closing phenylalanine or tryptophan. Each record gives: D gene, V gene, J gene, clone size, CDR3 DNA, CDR3 protein. A D gene is named only where the DNA matches it firmly. Only some rows state a clone size, as once, few, many or a class for expanded clones.

-	TRBV9	TRBJ1-6	many	TGTGCCAGCAGCGCTCCGGGGGGAGGGGCCTCACCCCTCCACTTT	CASSAPGGGASPLHF
TRBD2	TRBV20-1	TRBJ2-5	-	TGCAGTGCTAGCGGGGGGGGCGGGTACTTC	CSASGGGGYF
-	TRBV29-1	TRBJ2-1	-	TGCAGCTTACTCGCGGACTCCTACAATGAGCAGTTCTTC	CSLLADSYNEQFF
-	TRBV20-1	TRBJ2-7	-	TGCAGTGCTCTGCATGACAGGGAGGGGTCCGAGCAGTACTTC	CSALHDREGSEQYF
-	TRBV12-3/TRBV12-4	TRBJ2-3	many	TGTGCCAGCAGTTTTCAGGGGCGCAGGGATACGCAGTATTTT	CASSFQGRRDTQYF
TRBD1	TRBV4-2	TRBJ2-2	-	TGTGCCAGCAGCCAAGAGACCAGGGGGCACACCGGGGAGCTGTTTTTT	CASSQETRGHTGELFF
-	TRBV28	TRBJ2-7	few	TGTGCCAGCAGTTCCTTCGCCGCTAGAACATCCTACGAGCAGTACTTC	CASSSFAARTSYEQYF
-	TRBV20-1	TRBJ1-6	many	TGCAGTGCCGGCACAGAGAGGAGCTCCACCCTGGGTTCACCCCTCCACTTT	CSAGTERSSTLGSPLHF
-	TRBV7-9	TRBJ1-4	once	TGTGCAAGCAGCTCCCTCGGAGGAAGTGAAAAACCGTTTTTT	CASSSLGGSEKPFF
TRBD1	TRBV12-3/TRBV12-4	TRBJ2-1	many	TGTGCCACCACTTTTCCGGACAGGGATGATCGTGAGCAGTTCTTC	CATTFPDRDDREQFF
TRBD2	TRBV24-1	TRBJ2-4	-	TGTGCCACCAGTGATTCCGCGGGAGTAGCCAAAAACATTCAGTACTTC	CATSDSAGVAKNIQYF
-	TRBV4-2	TRBJ1-1	once	TGTGCCAGCAGCCAAGATGTAGGGACAAGGAACACTGAGGCTTTCTTT	CASSQDVGTRNTEAFF
-	TRBV5-8	TRBJ1-4	many	TGTGCCAGCAGCTGGAGGAGGGGTCCTAATGAAAAACTGTTTTTT	CASSWRRGPNEKLFF
TRBD2	TRBV7-9	TRBJ2-1	many	TGTGCCAGCAGCCCCCCGACTAGCGGGAGCCTAAATGAGCAGTTCTTC	CASSPPTSGSLNEQFF
TRBD1	TRBV6-4	TRBJ2-6	many	TGTGCCAGCAGTGCCATGACAGGGTTTGGGGCCAACGTCCTGACTTTC	CASSAMTGFGANVLTF
TRBD2	TRBV12-3/TRBV12-4	TRBJ2-5	many	TGTGCCAGCAGTCTAGCGGGGGGGGAGACCCAGTACTTC	CASSLAGGETQYF
-	TRBV27	TRBJ2-2	-	TGTGCCAGCAGTTTGTCACAGGGCCTTGCCGGGGAGCTGTCTTTT	CASSLSQGLAGELSF
-	TRBV5-6	TRBJ2-3	many	TGTGCCAGCAGCTTGGTAGCCGATCCGCAGTATTTT	CASSLVADPQYF
-	TRBV6-1	TRBJ2-1	few	TGTGCCAGCAGACCGGGGGCTTCCGACAATGAGCAGTTCTTC	CASRPGASDNEQFF
-	TRBV6-6	TRBJ2-1	few	TGTGCCAGCAGTTACGGGAGCGCTGAGCAGTTCTTC	CASSYGSAEQFF